This entry features one T cell receptor (beta chain) sequence. This entry belongs to a study of control samples from healthy donors and cancer patients. The CDR3 has 16 amino acids. Between the trimmed V and J ends, which lost 2 bases and 1 base, there was a span of 14 bases. Looked up from germline, CDR1 is MNHEY and CDR2 is SVGAGI. The data were produced by immunoSEQ multiplex PCR, yet TCRdb's version contains in-frame clones alone and is incomplete. The profile shows about 100,000 clones, around 81% of them singletons. This clonotype was obtained from a man younger than 40 in good health. Source material: blood. J is TRBJ2-5 and V is TRBV6-5, with D possibly called TRBD1 or TRBD2 (5 bases each). The chain's CDR3 is CASSYGVSGGQETQYF. Here the CDR3 DNA reads TGTGCCAGCAGTTACGGCGTTTCTGGGGGCCAAGAGACCCAGTACTTC.